The clone carrying this T cell receptor beta chain appeared once. Both TRBC1 and TRBC2 were covered by a beta constant-region primer of two equimolar oligonucleotides. The ligated cDNA underwent four PCR rounds using SP2 and nested alpha and beta constant-region primers. Via MiXCR, TCRdb re-called the UMI-ligation and nested PCR reads, giving one row per CDR3 protein. The data show 95,000 to 150,000 distinct CDR3 sequences, with around 35% seen just once and about 1% held by the top ten. This CDR3 has 15 residues. Germline V CDR1 and CDR2: SGHKS, YYEKEE (reference sequence). Between the trimmed V and J ends, which lost 0 bases and 0 bases, there was a span of 10 bases. Four subsets defined by CD45RA and CD27 were sorted after CD3, CD4, CD8 and live/dead staining. The sample originates from a study of naive and memory T cell subsets.

The chain employs TRBV5-5 and TRBJ2-7; D unresolved. Source material: central memory CD4+ T cells from blood. This receptor was taken from a human donor in good health. The CDR3 DNA reads TGTGCCAGCAGCTTGGGCCAGAAGAGCTCCTACGAGCAGTACTTC. Amino acids: CASSLGQKSSYEQYF.